These 15 T cell receptor beta chains share one sample of origin, sequenced in a study of blood T cell repertoires in COVID-19. Sequenced by immunoSEQ multiplex PCR; TCRdb stores in-frame clones only, minus some. Among some 70,000 clones listed, just over 85% were seen once. The source material was peripheral blood. The receptors stem from a woman in her sixties with COVID-19, enrolled during active disease.

The table lists this clone with a few counts. The rearrangement joins TRBV5-6 to TRBJ2-1; D gene ambiguous. The V gene's germline CDR1 is SGHDT and CDR2 YYEEEE. This CDR3 is 14 amino acids long. The ends were cut back, 3 bases at V and 6 bases at J, with 13 bases in the middle. Written as DNA, the CDR3 is TGTGCCAGCAGCTCTCTCTCTCGGAGCAATGAGCAGTTCTTC. This codes for CASSSLSRSNEQFF.

The gene calls are TRBV5-1 and TRBJ2-3; D remains ambiguous. This CDR3 region has 14 residues. Trimming left V 0 bases short and J 0 bases short, with 5 bases between. CDR1 and CDR2 from the germline V gene are SGHRS and YFSETQ. CDR3 DNA sequence: TGCGCCAGCAGCTTGGCACAGAGCACAGATACGCAGTATTTT. This gives the protein CASSLAQSTDTQYF.

The rearrangement links TRBV18 to TRBJ1-5; 7 nucleotides align to TRBD1. Germline CDR1 reads KGHSH; CDR2 reads LQKENI. CDR3 size: 16 residues. V gave up 3 bases and J gave up 0 bases; unmatched junction bases: 5. CDR3 nucleotide sequence: TGTGCCAGCTCACCGCAGACAGGGCCTAGCAATCAGCCCCAGCATTTT. Its protein product is CASSPQTGPSNQPQHF.

This chain uses TRBV24-1 with TRBJ2-1, with a weak D call TRBD2 (6 bases). This CDR3 spans 12 amino acids. Trimming took 9 bases from V and 5 from J, leaving 10 bases between them. Germline CDR1 and CDR2: KGHDR and SFDVKD. The CDR3 sequence: CATRDFNNEQFF. The DNA for the CDR3 is TGTGCCACCCGGGACTTCAACAATGAGCAGTTCTTC.

This rearrangement joins TRBV9 to TRBJ2-3, with TRBD2 as a possible D gene (5 bases). This CDR3 is built from 15 residues. Germline values: CDR1 SGDLS, CDR2 YYNGEE. V shed 4 bases and J shed 1 base, with 13 bases lying between them. As DNA, the CDR3 is TGTGCCAGCAGCAGAGGGTATCCAGGCACAGATACGCAGTATTTT. This translates into CASSRGYPGTDTQYF.

The chain carries TRBV6-2 or TRBV6-3 and TRBJ2-3; D unresolved. The germline V gene has CDR1 MNHEY and CDR2 SVGEGT. The ends were cut back, 6 bases at V and 4 bases at J, with 11 bases in the middle. The CDR3 extends over 13 amino acids. The CDR3 loop is CASSRLIPDTQYF. Here the CDR3 DNA reads TGTGCCAGCAGCCGTTTAATTCCAGATACGCAGTATTTT.

V gene TRBV6-6 combines with J gene TRBJ1-2; 9 positions match TRBD1. The V segment lost 5 bases and the J segment 7 bases; nucleotides outside the gene matches: 5. The CDR3 runs to 13 residues. The V gene's germline CDR1 is MNHNY and CDR2 SVGAGI (reference sequence). The CDR3 region has the DNA TGTGCCAGCAGTGAGGACAGGGGAGGTGGCTACACCTTC. It is translated as CASSEDRGGGYTF.

This chain uses TRBV30 with TRBJ1-5; no reliable D call. CDR1 GTSNPN and CDR2 SVGIG come from the germline V gene (reference sequence). Trimming took 2 bases from V and 6 from J, leaving 14 bases between them. The CDR3 totals 14 residues. CDR3 protein: CAWSNLAGGQPQHF. CDR3 coding DNA: TGTGCCTGGAGTAATCTGGCGGGCGGTCAGCCCCAGCATTTT.

The V call is TRBV6-5, the J call TRBJ1-6; maybe TRBD1 (6 bases). Per the germline V gene, CDR1 is MNHEY and CDR2 is SVGAGI. Deletions cut 0 bases from V and 9 bases from J, with 12 bases between. This CDR3 is 15 amino acids long. The CDR3 region is CASSYSSRGGSPLHF. The CDR3 DNA is TGTGCCAGCAGTTACTCGAGCAGGGGTGGTTCACCCCTCCACTTT.

This clone has just one count. The chain carries TRBV7-9 and TRBJ2-1; 10 nucleotides match TRBD2. V gave up 1 base and J gave up 7 bases; unmatched junction bases: 4. Germline V gene sequence: CDR1 SEHNR, CDR2 FQNEAQ (reference sequence). This CDR3 is built from 15 residues. The CDR3 nucleotides are TGTGCCAGCAGCTTAGAACTAGCGGGACCTAATGAGCAGTTCTTC. Encoded protein: CASSLELAGPNEQFF.

The chain has TRBV30 and TRBJ1-5; 7 bases are a match to TRBD1. Germline-derived CDR1 and CDR2 are GTSNPN and SVGIG (reference sequence). The J segment lost 1 base and the V segment lost 8 bases, leaving 5 bases of the junction unmatched. This CDR3 contains 13 residues. In nucleotides, the CDR3 is TGTGCCGTAAACAGGGGAAGCAATCAGCCCCAGCATTTT. Amino acid sequence: CAVNRGSNQPQHF. Full variable domain (remainder filled in from reference TRBV30 and TRBJ1-5): SQTIHQWPATLVQPVGSPLSLECTVEGTSNPNLYWYRQAAGRGLQLLFYSVGIGQISSEVPQNLSASRPQDRQFILSSKKLLLSDSGFYLCAVNRGSNQPQHFGDGTRLSIL.

The chain recombines TRBV6-2 or TRBV6-3 with TRBJ2-7, with TRBD1 as a possible D gene (6 bases). V lost 5 bases and J lost 7, with 9 bases in between. There are 11 residues in the CDR3. Germline-derived CDR1 and CDR2 are MNHEY and SVGEGT. This chain's CDR3 is CASSTGNEQYF. The CDR3 nucleotides are TGTGCCAGCAGTACAGGGAATGAGCAGTACTTC.

This clone was counted a few times. The chain recombines TRBV3-1 (or the pseudogene TRBV3-2) with TRBJ2-3; possible D gene TRBD2, 6 bases. The CDR3 sequence is 15 residues long. The germline V and J ends were trimmed by 2 bases and 3 bases, with 12 bases remaining between them. Germline V gives CDR1 LGHDT, CDR2 YNNKEL (reference sequence). Here the CDR3 DNA reads TGTGCCAGCAGCCAACAATGGGCGGGGACAGATACGCAGTATTTT. Its translation: CASSQQWAGTDTQYF.

The chain couples TRBV7-8 to TRBJ2-1; maybe TRBD2 (6 bases). Trimming took 5 bases from V and 10 from J, leaving 12 bases between them. From germline, CDR1 is SGHVS and CDR2 FQNEAQ. CDR3 length: 12 residues. This CDR3 is CASSPGTYEQFF. CDR3 sequence (DNA): TGTGCCAGCAGCCCCGGGACTTACGAGCAGTTCTTC.

The chain has TRBV7-9 and TRBJ1-3; D gene ambiguous. The CDR3 is made up of 16 amino acids. V was shortened by 1 base and J by 3 bases, with 13 bases between the two germline ends. Germline V lookup: CDR1 SEHNR, CDR2 FQNEAQ (reference sequence). The CDR3: CASSLDAPASGNTIYF. In DNA, the CDR3 is TGTGCCAGCAGCTTAGATGCCCCTGCGAGTGGAAACACCATATATTTT.